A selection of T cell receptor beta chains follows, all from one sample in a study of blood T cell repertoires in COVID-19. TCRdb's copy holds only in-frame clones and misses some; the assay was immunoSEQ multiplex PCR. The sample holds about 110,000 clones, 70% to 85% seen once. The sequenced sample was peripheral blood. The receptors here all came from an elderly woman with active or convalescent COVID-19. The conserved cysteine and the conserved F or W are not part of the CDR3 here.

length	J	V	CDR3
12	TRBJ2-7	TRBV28	ASSPFGTTYEQY
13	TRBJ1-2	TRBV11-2	ASSLDGTGDYGYT
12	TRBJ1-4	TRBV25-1	ASRRAGANEKLF
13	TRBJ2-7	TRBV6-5	ASSYFSSFAHEQY
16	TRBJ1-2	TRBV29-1	SVEEGTVYPPYRPGYT
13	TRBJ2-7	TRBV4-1	ASSQVGQGRHEQY
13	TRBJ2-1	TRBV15	ATSRVEGSYNEQF
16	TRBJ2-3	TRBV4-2	ASSPGLAGVGYGDTQY
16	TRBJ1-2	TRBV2	ASSESVTGGERNYGYT
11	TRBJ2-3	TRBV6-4	ASSDQGKDTQY